Listed below are T cell receptor beta chains from one sample, sequenced in a study of T cells expressing NK-cell markers. Reanalyzing the 5' RACE reads, TCRdb keeps one entry per CDR3 protein, without DNA. The sample includes about 390,000 distinct CDR3 sequences. The specimen sequenced was blood T cells: a sorted CD56 or NKG2C T cell subset, CD4+ or CD8+ T cells, or bulk PBMC T cells (not recorded which). The receptors derive from a woman aged 45-65 years in good health. Both conserved end residues are part of each CDR3.

TRBJ1-1 TRBV5-1 CASSLRQGGTEAFF
TRBJ2-7 TRBV20-1 CSAKEHLYEQYF
TRBJ2-1 TRBV7-6 CASSGAQMSSYNEQFF
TRBJ1-1 TRBV19 CASSIFLTLAHTEAFF
TRBJ2-3 TRBV7-2 CASSSGLAGITDTQYF
TRBJ2-1 TRBV12-3/TRBV12-4 CASSFSASPNEQFF
TRBJ2-3 TRBV5-5 CASSFTSGGTDTQYF
TRBJ1-1 TRBV7-8 CASSEDRGLGGTEAFF
TRBJ2-3 TRBV24-1 CATYGAADTQYF
TRBJ2-5 TRBV3-1 CASSQDALGTGEETQYF
TRBJ2-6 TRBV15 CATSRVGFQGHSGANVLTF
TRBJ2-5 TRBV6-2/TRBV6-3 CASSPVVVGLREETQYF
TRBJ2-1 TRBV9 CASSLERAGGYNEQFF
TRBJ2-1 TRBV5-5 CASSFAGDNEQFF
TRBJ2-6 TRBV6-6 CASSYSFSTSGANVLTF